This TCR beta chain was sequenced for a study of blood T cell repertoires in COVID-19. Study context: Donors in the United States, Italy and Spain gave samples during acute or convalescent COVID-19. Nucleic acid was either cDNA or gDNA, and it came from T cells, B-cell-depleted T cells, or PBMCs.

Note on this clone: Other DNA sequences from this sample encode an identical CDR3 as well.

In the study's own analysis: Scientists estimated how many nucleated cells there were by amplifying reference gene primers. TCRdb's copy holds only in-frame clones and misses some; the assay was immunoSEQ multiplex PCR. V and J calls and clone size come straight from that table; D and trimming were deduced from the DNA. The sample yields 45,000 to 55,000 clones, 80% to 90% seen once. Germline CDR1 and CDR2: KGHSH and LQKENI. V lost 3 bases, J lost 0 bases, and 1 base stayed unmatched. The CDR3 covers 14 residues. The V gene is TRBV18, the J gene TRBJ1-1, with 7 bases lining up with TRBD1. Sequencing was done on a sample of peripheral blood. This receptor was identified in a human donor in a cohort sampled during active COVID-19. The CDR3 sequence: CASSPDRLNTEAFF. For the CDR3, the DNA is TGTGCCAGCTCACCGGACAGGCTGAACACTGAAGCTTTCTTT.